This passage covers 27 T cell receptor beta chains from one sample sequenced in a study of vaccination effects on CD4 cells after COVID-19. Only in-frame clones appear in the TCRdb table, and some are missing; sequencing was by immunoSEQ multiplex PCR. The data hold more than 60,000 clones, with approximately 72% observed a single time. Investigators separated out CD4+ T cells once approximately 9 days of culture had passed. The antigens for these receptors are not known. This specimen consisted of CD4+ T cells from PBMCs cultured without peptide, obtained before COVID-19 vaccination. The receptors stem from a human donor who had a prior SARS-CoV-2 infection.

CDR3 loop: CASTPKDTGELFF. The DNA of the CDR3 is TGTGCCAGCACCCCCAAGGATACCGGGGAGCTGTTTTTT. The chain is built from TRBV12-3 or TRBV12-4 and TRBJ2-2; unclear D gene. V was cut by 7 bases and J by 5 bases, with 11 bases left in between. The CDR3 contains 13 residues.

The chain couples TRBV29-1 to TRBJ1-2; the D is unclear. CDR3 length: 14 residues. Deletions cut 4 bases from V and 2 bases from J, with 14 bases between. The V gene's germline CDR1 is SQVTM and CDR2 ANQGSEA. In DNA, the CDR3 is TGCAGCGTTGGTATGGGGTCGGTGAACTATGGCTACACCTTC. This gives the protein CSVGMGSVNYGYTF. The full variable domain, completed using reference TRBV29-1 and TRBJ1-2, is SAVISQKPSRDICQRGTSLTIQCQVDSQVTMMFWYRQQPGQSLTLIATANQGSEATYESGFVIDKFPISRPNLTFSTLTVSNMSPEDSSIYLCSVGMGSVNYGYTFGSGTRLTVV.

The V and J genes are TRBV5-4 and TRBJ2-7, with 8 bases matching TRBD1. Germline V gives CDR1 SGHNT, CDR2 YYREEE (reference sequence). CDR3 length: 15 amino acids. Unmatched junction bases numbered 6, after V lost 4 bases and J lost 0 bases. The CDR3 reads CASSTRTGLSYEQYF. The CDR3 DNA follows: TGTGCCAGCAGCACCCGGACAGGGCTCTCCTACGAGCAGTACTTC.

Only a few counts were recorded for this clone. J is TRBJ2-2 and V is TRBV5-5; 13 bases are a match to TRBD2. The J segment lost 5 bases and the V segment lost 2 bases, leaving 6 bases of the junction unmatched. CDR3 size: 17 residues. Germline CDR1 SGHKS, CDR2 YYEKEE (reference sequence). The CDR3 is CASSFPRLAGGTGELFF. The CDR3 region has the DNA TGTGCCAGCAGCTTCCCTAGACTAGCGGGAGGAACCGGGGAGCTGTTTTTT.

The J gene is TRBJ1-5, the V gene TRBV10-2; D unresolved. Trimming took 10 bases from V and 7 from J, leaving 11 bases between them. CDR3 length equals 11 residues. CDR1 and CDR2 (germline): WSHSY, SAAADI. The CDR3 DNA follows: TGCGCCACCACTTCCCTGCAGCCCCAGCATTTT. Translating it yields CATTSLQPQHF.

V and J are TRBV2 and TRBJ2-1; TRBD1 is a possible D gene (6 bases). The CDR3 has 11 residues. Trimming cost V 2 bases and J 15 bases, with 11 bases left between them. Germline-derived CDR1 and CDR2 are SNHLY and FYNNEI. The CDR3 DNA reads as TGTGCCAGCAGTGAACGGACAGATCCGTTCTTC. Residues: CASSERTDPFF.

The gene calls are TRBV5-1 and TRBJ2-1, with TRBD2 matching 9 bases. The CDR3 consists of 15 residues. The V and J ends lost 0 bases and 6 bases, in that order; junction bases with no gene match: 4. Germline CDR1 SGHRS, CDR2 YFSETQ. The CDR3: CASSLAVAGVNEQFF. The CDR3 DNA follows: TGCGCCAGCAGCTTGGCGGTAGCGGGGGTCAATGAGCAGTTCTTC. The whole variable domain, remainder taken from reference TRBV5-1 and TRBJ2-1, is KAGVTQTPRYLIKTRGQQVTLSCSPISGHRSVSWYQQTPGQGLQFLFEYFSETQRNKGNFPGRFSGRQFSNSRSEMNVSTLELGDSALYLCASSLAVAGVNEQFFGPGTRLTVL.

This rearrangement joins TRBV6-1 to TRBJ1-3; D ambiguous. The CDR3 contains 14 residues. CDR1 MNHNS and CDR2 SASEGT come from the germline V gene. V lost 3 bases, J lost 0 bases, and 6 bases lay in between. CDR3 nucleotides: TGTGCCAGCAGTGACCTTAACTCTGGAAACACCATATATTTT. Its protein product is CASSDLNSGNTIYF.

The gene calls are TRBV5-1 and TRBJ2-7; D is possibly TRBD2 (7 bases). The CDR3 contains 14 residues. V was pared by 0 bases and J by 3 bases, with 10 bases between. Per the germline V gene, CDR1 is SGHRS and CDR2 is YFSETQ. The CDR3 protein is CASSLAGGRYEQYF. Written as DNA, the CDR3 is TGCGCCAGCAGCTTGGCCGGGGGGCGCTACGAGCAGTACTTC.

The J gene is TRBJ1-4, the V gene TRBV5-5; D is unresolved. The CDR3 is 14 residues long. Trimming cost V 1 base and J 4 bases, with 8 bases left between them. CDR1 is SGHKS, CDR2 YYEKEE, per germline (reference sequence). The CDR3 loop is CASSLYTDNEKLFF. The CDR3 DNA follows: TGTGCCAGCAGCTTGTATACAGATAATGAAAAACTGTTTTTT.

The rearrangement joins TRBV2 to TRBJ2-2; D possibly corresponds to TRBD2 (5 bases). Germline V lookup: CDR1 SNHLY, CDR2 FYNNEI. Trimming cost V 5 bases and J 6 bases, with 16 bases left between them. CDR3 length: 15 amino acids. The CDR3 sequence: CASSLLEVAAGELFF. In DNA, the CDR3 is TGTGCCAGCAGTTTACTGGAGGTTGCGGCCGGGGAGCTGTTTTTT.

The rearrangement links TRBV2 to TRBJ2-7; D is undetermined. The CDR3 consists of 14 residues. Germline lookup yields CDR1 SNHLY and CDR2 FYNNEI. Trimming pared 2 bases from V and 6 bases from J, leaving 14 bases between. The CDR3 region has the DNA TGTGCCAGCAGTGAATCCAGCCGTCGCTCCGAGCAGTACTTC. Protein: CASSESSRRSEQYF.

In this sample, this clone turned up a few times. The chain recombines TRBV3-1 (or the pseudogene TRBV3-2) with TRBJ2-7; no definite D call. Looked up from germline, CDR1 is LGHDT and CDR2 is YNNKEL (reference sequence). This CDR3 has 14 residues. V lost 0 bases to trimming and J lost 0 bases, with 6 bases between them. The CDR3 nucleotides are TGTGCCAGCAGCCAAGATACTACCTCCTACGAGCAGTACTTC. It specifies CASSQDTTSYEQYF.

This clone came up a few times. The CDR3 protein is CAWSHTGGAKNEQFF. DNA of the CDR3: TGTGCCTGGAGCCATACAGGGGGCGCGAAAAATGAGCAGTTCTTC. The J gene is TRBJ2-1, the V gene TRBV30; 9 bases match TRBD1. This CDR3 is 15 amino acids long. The germline V gene encodes CDR1 GTSNPN and CDR2 SVGIG (reference sequence). V lost 3 bases, J lost 7 bases, and 10 bases stayed unmatched.

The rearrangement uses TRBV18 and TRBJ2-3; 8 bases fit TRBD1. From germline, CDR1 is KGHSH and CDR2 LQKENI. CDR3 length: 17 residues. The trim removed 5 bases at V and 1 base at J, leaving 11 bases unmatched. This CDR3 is CASSSGLQGAGTDTQYF. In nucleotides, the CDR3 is TGTGCCAGCTCATCAGGGCTCCAGGGGGCGGGCACAGATACGCAGTATTTT.

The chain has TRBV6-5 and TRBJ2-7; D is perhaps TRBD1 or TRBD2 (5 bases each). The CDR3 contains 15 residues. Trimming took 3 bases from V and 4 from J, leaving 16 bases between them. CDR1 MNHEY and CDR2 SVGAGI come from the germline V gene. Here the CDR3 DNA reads TGTGCCAGCAGTTATGACTGGGGACGACGGTACGAGCAGTACTTC. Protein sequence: CASSYDWGRRYEQYF.

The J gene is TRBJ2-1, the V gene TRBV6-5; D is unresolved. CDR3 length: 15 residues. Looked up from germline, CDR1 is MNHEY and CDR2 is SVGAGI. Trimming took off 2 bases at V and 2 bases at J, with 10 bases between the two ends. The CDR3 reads CASSYTPSTYNEQFF. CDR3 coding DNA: TGTGCCAGCAGTTACACCCCTTCTACCTACAATGAGCAGTTCTTC.

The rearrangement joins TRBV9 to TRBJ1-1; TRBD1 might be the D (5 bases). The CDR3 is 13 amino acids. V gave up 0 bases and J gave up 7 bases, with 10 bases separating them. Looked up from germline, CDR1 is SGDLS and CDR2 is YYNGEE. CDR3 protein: CASSVDPDSEAFF. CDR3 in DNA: TGTGCCAGCAGCGTAGACCCCGACAGTGAAGCTTTCTTT.

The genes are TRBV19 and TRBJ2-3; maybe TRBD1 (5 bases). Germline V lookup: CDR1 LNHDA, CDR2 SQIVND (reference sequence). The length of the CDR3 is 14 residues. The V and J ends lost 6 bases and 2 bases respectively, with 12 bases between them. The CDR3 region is CASRPTDTTDTQYF. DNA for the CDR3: TGTGCCAGTAGACCGACAGACACCACAGATACGCAGTATTTT.

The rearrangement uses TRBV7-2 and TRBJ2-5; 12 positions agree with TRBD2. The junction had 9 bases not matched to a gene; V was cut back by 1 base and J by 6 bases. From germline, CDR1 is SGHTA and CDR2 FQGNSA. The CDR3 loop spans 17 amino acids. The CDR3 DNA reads TGTGCCAGCAGCTTAGTATTGGGGCTAGCGGGGGGGAAGACCCAGTACTTC. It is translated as CASSLVLGLAGGKTQYF.

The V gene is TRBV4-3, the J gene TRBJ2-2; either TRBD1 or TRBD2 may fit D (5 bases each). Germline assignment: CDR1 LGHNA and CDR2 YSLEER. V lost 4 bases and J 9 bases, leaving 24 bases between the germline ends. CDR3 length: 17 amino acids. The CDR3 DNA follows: TGCGCCAGCAGCCCCCTCCAGGGACCGGACTTACCCCGGGAGCTGTTTTTT. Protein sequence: CASSPLQGPDLPRELFF.

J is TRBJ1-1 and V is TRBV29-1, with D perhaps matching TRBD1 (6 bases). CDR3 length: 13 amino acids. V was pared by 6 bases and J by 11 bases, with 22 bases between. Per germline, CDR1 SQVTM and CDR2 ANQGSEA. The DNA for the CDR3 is TGCAGCGTCCACCGCAGACAGGCCAACGCGGCTTTCTTT. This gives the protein CSVHRRQANAAFF.

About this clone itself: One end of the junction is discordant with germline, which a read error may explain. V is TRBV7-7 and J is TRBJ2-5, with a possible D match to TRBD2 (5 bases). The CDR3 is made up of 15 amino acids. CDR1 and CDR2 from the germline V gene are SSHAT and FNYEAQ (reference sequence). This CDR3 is CASSQTLALMGTQYF. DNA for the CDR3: TGTGCTAGCAGCCAAACTCTAGCCCTGATGGGGACCCAGTACTTC.

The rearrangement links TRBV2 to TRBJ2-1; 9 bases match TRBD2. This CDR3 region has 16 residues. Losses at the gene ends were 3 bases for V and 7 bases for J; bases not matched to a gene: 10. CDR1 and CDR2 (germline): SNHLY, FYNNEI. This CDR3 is CASSEQARGGLNEQFF. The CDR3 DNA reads TGTGCCAGCAGTGAGCAAGCGCGGGGGGGCCTTAATGAGCAGTTCTTC.

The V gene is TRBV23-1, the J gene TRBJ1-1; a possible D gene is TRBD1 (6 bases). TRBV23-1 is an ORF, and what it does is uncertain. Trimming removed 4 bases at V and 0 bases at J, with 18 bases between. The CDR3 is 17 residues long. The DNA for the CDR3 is TGCGCCAGCAGTCGAAAACCCAGGGGCCCCATGAACACTGAAGCTTTCTTT. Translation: CASSRKPRGPMNTEAFF.

The CDR3 DNA follows: TGTGCCAGCAGCAAAGGGGTAACTGAAGCTTTCTTT. This gives the protein CASSKGVTEAFF. The chain carries TRBV21-1 and TRBJ1-1. TRBV21-1 is recorded as a pseudogene. This CDR3 spans 12 amino acids.

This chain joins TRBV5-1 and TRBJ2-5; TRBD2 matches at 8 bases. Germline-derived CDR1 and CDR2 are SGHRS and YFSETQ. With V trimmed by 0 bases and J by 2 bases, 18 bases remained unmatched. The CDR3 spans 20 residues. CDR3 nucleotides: TGCGCCAGCAGCTTGGCACCCACCCTTCTTGCGGGGGGCTCTCAAGAGACCCAGTACTTC. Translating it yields CASSLAPTLLAGGSQETQYF.